Below, 30 T cell receptor beta chains from the same sample are listed, as sequenced in a study of blood T cell repertoires in COVID-19. Produced via immunoSEQ multiplex PCR; TCRdb's table is partial and in-frame only. The sample lists roughly 130,000 clones, around 79% seen once, with around 5% in the top ten. The sample was peripheral blood. The receptors originated from a woman between 65 and 79 years old with COVID-19, enrolled during active disease.

This chain uses TRBV7-8 with TRBJ1-1, with 8 positions matching TRBD1. Germline CDR1 SGHVS, CDR2 FQNEAQ. CDR3 size: 13 residues. With V trimmed by 5 bases and J by 6 bases, 5 bases remained unmatched. CDR3 protein: CASSRTGWAEAFF. The CDR3 bases are TGTGCCAGCAGCCGGACAGGGTGGGCTGAAGCTTTCTTT.

The chain combines TRBV19 with TRBJ1-1; D possibly corresponds to TRBD1 (5 bases). The length of the CDR3 is 13 residues. V was trimmed by 3 bases and J by 4 bases, leaving 9 bases between them. Germline V lookup: CDR1 LNHDA, CDR2 SQIVND (reference sequence). The CDR3 is CASSMAGPTEAFF. The CDR3 nucleotides are TGTGCCAGTAGTATGGCGGGGCCCACTGAAGCTTTCTTT.

This chain connects TRBV29-1 to TRBJ1-1; D is unresolved. The CDR3 is 14 residues long. Trimming took off 8 bases at V and 4 bases at J, with 20 bases between the two ends. Germline values: CDR1 SQVTM, CDR2 ANQGSEA. CDR3 sequence reads: CSSGGRARGTEAFF. CDR3 nucleotides: TGCAGCTCTGGAGGGAGGGCCAGAGGCACTGAAGCTTTCTTT.

Only a few counts were recorded for this clone. The V and J genes are TRBV21-1 and TRBJ1-1; TRBD1 is the table's D call, not checked against the DNA. TRBV21-1 is a listed pseudogene. This CDR3 spans 14 amino acids. The CDR3 DNA reads as TGTGCCAGCAGCTACCGGGACAGAGACACTGAAGCTTTCTTT. Its translation is CASSYRDRDTEAFF.

The chain combines TRBV15 with TRBJ2-6, with TRBD1 identical over 7 bases. With V trimmed by 5 bases and J by 0 bases, 13 bases remained unmatched. CDR1 is LNHNV and CDR2 is YYDKDF in the germline V gene (reference sequence). The length of the CDR3 is 19 residues. In nucleotides, the CDR3 is TGTGCCACCAGCCTCGACCGGGGACAGCCGAGCTCTGGGGCCAACGTCCTGACTTTC. As protein: CATSLDRGQPSSGANVLTF. The whole variable domain, remainder taken from reference TRBV15 and TRBJ2-6, is DAMVIQNPRYQVTQFGKPVTLSCSQTLNHNVMYWYQQKSSQAPKLLFHYYDKDFNNEADTPDNFQSRRPNTSFCFLDIRSPGLGDTAMYLCATSLDRGQPSSGANVLTFGAGSRLTVL.

The genes are TRBV6-1 and TRBJ2-7; D is unresolved. Looked up from germline, CDR1 is MNHNS and CDR2 is SASEGT. The V gene lost 1 base and the J gene lost 3 bases, with 10 bases spanning the gap. CDR3 length: 14 residues. The CDR3 region is CASSEGRHGYEQYF. As DNA, the CDR3 is TGTGCCAGCAGTGAAGGACGACACGGCTACGAGCAGTACTTC.

This chain uses TRBV6-2 or TRBV6-3 with TRBJ2-2; 7 bases are shared with TRBD2. V shed 5 bases, J shed 4 bases, and the junction held 4 bases outside the gene matches. The CDR3 runs to 14 residues. The germline gives CDR1 MNHEY, CDR2 SVGEGT. CDR3 protein: CASSLGTTTGELFF. CDR3 DNA sequence: TGTGCCAGCAGTCTCGGGACTACCACCGGGGAGCTGTTTTTT.

Comment on this clone: Mismatch with germline at one junction end may stem from a read error. V and J are TRBV7-8 and TRBJ1-5; D call uncertain. Germline-derived CDR1 and CDR2 are SGHVS and FQNEAQ. This CDR3 is built from 15 residues. Here the CDR3 reads CANSLVSNSNQPQHF. The CDR3 DNA reads as TGTGCCAACAGCTTAGTCAGTAATAGCAATCAGCCCCAGCATTTT.

The gene calls are TRBV4-3 and TRBJ2-5; 15 nucleotides line up with TRBD2. Germline lookup yields CDR1 LGHNA and CDR2 YSLEER. The CDR3 is made up of 15 amino acids. The V and J ends lost 4 bases and 5 bases, in that order; junction bases with no gene match: 2. CDR3 loop: CASSPGTSGGETQYF. The DNA for the CDR3 is TGCGCCAGCAGCCCCGGGACTAGCGGGGGGGAGACCCAGTACTTC.

This clone was counted between two and nine times. The chain couples TRBV14 to TRBJ1-1; D is unresolved. This CDR3 is built from 15 residues. The V gene's germline CDR1 is SGHDN and CDR2 FVKESK. V was clipped by 3 bases and J by 4 bases, with 15 bases between them. CDR3 bases: TGTGCCAGCAGCCACTCCTCTGGGCTTCTCACTGAAGCTTTCTTT. This codes for CASSHSSGLLTEAFF.

V usage is TRBV6-5 and J usage is TRBJ1-4, with 7 bases matching TRBD1. Unmatched junction bases numbered 3, after V lost 5 bases and J lost 3 bases. CDR1 MNHEY and CDR2 SVGAGI come from the germline V gene. The CDR3 sequence is 14 residues long. The DNA of the CDR3 is TGTGCCAGCAGTCTCGGGACAGCTAATGAAAAACTGTTTTTT. It translates to CASSLGTANEKLFF.

Written as DNA, the CDR3 is TGTGCCACCAGGCCCCTCTCGACAGGATCTTCGGGGGAGCAGTACTTC. Protein sequence: CATRPLSTGSSGEQYF. V is TRBV15 and J is TRBJ2-7; weak D call: TRBD1 (6 bases). Trimming left V 6 bases short and J 7 bases short, with 25 bases between. CDR1 is LNHNV, CDR2 YYDKDF, per germline (reference sequence). The CDR3 extends over 16 amino acids. Using reference TRBV15 and TRBJ2-7 for the parts outside the CDR3, the full variable domain is DAMVIQNPRYQVTQFGKPVTLSCSQTLNHNVMYWYQQKSSQAPKLLFHYYDKDFNNEADTPDNFQSRRPNTSFCFLDIRSPGLGDTAMYLCATRPLSTGSSGEQYFGPGTRLTVT.

This clone has only one observation. This chain links TRBV7-9 with TRBJ2-2; 7 nucleotides line up with TRBD2. With V trimmed by 3 bases and J by 5 bases, 15 bases remained unmatched. Germline assignment: CDR1 SEHNR and CDR2 FQNEAQ (reference sequence). CDR3 length equals 18 residues. The DNA of the CDR3 is TGTGCCAGCAGCTTCGTCCCTAGCGGCCCGGAAGTTACCGGGGAGCTGTTTTTT. Residues: CASSFVPSGPEVTGELFF.

The chain links TRBV7-8 to TRBJ2-2, with a tentative D call TRBD1 (5 bases). CDR3 size: 16 residues. CDR1 and CDR2 (germline): SGHVS, FQNEAQ. Trimming shortened V by 1 base and J by 4 bases, and 13 bases separated the two germline ends. CDR3: CASSLVGGAVTGELFF. DNA for the CDR3: TGTGCCAGCAGCTTAGTTGGTGGGGCTGTCACCGGGGAGCTGTTTTTT.

This chain joins TRBV10-3 and TRBJ2-1; 8 bases align to TRBD2. CDR3 length: 16 amino acids. CDR1 ENHRY and CDR2 SYGVKD come from the germline V gene. With 0 bases clipped from V and 0 bases from J, the junction kept 1 base outside the gene matches. The CDR3 spells CAISESSGSSYNEQFF. CDR3 sequence (DNA): TGTGCCATCAGTGAGTCAAGCGGGAGCTCCTACAATGAGCAGTTCTTC.

J is TRBJ1-2 and V is TRBV4-2; weak D call: TRBD1 (6 bases). Between the trimmed V and J ends, which lost 1 base and 8 bases, there was a span of 23 bases. The CDR3 sequence is 17 residues long. Germline V gene lookup returns CDR1 LGHNA and CDR2 YNFKEQ. The CDR3 DNA sequence: TGTGCCAGCAGCCAAGCGCCCCCACGACAGGCATTAGAAGGCTACACCTTC. Translating gives CASSQAPPRQALEGYTF.

CDR3 sequence: CASSTWGRPLHF. DNA for the CDR3: TGTGCCAGCAGTACCTGGGGGCGACCCCTCCACTTT. J is TRBJ1-6 and V is TRBV6-4, with D maybe TRBD1 (6 bases). V lost 5 bases and J lost 12, with 11 bases in between. The germline gives CDR1 MRHNA, CDR2 SNTAGT. The CDR3 consists of 12 residues.

The gene calls are TRBV5-4 and TRBJ1-1; 7 bases match TRBD1. The germline V gene has CDR1 SGHNT and CDR2 YYREEE (reference sequence). After removal of 4 bases from V and 5 bases from J, the junction contained 11 bases not matched to a gene. The CDR3 sequence is 15 residues long. CDR3 DNA: TGTGCCAGCAGCCGGGGACAGAATGTAAATACTGAAGCTTTCTTT. Translating it yields CASSRGQNVNTEAFF.

The chain combines TRBV5-6 with TRBJ2-5; D might be TRBD2 (6 bases). There are 12 residues in the CDR3. Germline CDR1 is SGHDT and CDR2 is YYEEEE. With 4 bases removed from V and 7 bases from J, the gap between germline ends came to 11 bases. CDR3 in DNA: TGTGCCAGCAGCGTCAACGGGGGGACCCAGTACTTC. It is translated as CASSVNGGTQYF.

The rearrangement joins TRBV6-5 to TRBJ1-5; 8 bases line up with TRBD1. CDR3 length equals 14 residues. After removal of 8 bases from V and 4 bases from J, the junction contained 7 bases not matched to a gene. Germline V CDR1 and CDR2: MNHEY, SVGAGI. CDR3 residues: CASRSGGWNQPQHF. The CDR3 DNA reads as TGTGCCAGCCGATCAGGGGGCTGGAATCAGCCCCAGCATTTT.

The chain employs TRBV3-1 (or the pseudogene TRBV3-2) and TRBJ1-4, with TRBD1 matching over 9 bases. Looked up from germline, CDR1 is LGHDT and CDR2 is YNNKEL (reference sequence). The CDR3 is made up of 13 amino acids. Trimming removed 7 bases from V and 8 bases from J; junction bases left unmatched: 5. The CDR3 region has the DNA TGTGCCAGCACAACCGGGACAGGGGAAAAACTGTTTTTT. Translated, it gives CASTTGTGEKLFF.

V usage is TRBV30 and J usage is TRBJ1-3; D uncertain. The CDR3 consists of 17 residues. V was cut by 0 bases and J by 1 base, with 16 bases left in between. Germline V CDR1 and CDR2: GTSNPN, SVGIG (reference sequence). The CDR3 here is CAWSVPYGGSSGNTIYF. The CDR3 bases are TGTGCCTGGAGTGTACCTTATGGAGGGAGTTCTGGAAACACCATATATTTT.

This chain joins TRBV3-1 (or the pseudogene TRBV3-2) and TRBJ1-5; unclear D gene. From germline, CDR1 is LGHDT and CDR2 YNNKEL (reference sequence). CDR3 length: 13 residues. Trimming cost V 4 bases and J 0 bases, with 4 bases left between them. The CDR3 DNA reads as TGTGCCAGCAGCCCGGGTAGCAATCAGCCCCAGCATTTT. This sequence encodes CASSPGSNQPQHF.

This chain connects TRBV5-1 to TRBJ1-4; D unresolved. The CDR3 consists of 15 residues. V shed 3 bases and J shed 6 bases, with 15 bases lying between them. Germline CDR1 SGHRS, CDR2 YFSETQ. The DNA of the CDR3 is TGCGCCAGCAGCTCAGCATCCGGCGGCGATGAAAAACTGTTTTTT. It is translated as CASSSASGGDEKLFF.

The genes are TRBV4-2 and TRBJ2-5; weak D call: TRBD2 (6 bases). Trimming pared 1 base from V and 6 bases from J, leaving 15 bases between. In germline, CDR1 is LGHNA, CDR2 YNFKEQ. This CDR3 comprises 15 residues. The CDR3 region is CASSQGASESQTQYF. The CDR3 DNA sequence: TGTGCCAGCAGCCAAGGGGCTAGCGAGTCACAGACCCAGTACTTC.

The V gene is TRBV5-6, the J gene TRBJ2-3; TRBD1 is a possible D gene (5 bases). Germline lookup yields CDR1 SGHDT and CDR2 YYEEEE. With 1 base removed from V and 4 bases from J, the gap between germline ends came to 13 bases. CDR3 length equals 15 residues. CDR3 nucleotide sequence: TGTGCCAGCAGCTTGATGGGGCAGGGATCAGATACGCAGTATTTT. This translates into CASSLMGQGSDTQYF.

The chain carries TRBV10-3 and TRBJ2-2, with TRBD1 matching over 9 bases. V lost 3 bases, J lost 6 bases, and 2 bases stayed unmatched. In germline, CDR1 is ENHRY, CDR2 SYGVKD. CDR3 size: 14 residues. DNA of the CDR3: TGTGCCATCAGTGAAGGGGACAGGGCCGGGGAGCTGTTTTTT. Protein product: CAISEGDRAGELFF.

J is TRBJ2-2 and V is TRBV12-5, with TRBD1 matching 7 bases. V lost 1 base to trimming and J lost 5 bases; unmatched junction nucleotides: 10. CDR1 LGHNT and CDR2 FRNRAP come from the germline V gene. CDR3 size: 17 residues. CDR3 region: CASGLARQGVGTGELFF. CDR3 coding DNA: TGTGCTAGTGGTTTGGCGCGACAGGGCGTAGGAACCGGGGAGCTGTTTTTT.

This clone was observed a few times. This chain uses TRBV6-5 with TRBJ1-6; D perhaps matches TRBD1 (5 bases). Trimming pared 2 bases from V and 9 bases from J, leaving 11 bases between. Germline V gives CDR1 MNHEY, CDR2 SVGAGI. CDR3 size: 14 residues. The chain's CDR3 is CASSYTLGGSPLHF. Here the CDR3 DNA reads TGTGCCAGCAGTTACACCCTCGGGGGTTCACCCCTCCACTTT.

The V call is TRBV10-3, the J call TRBJ2-2; TRBD1 aligns across 10 bases. After removal of 3 bases from V and 5 bases from J, the junction contained 3 bases not matched to a gene. The CDR3 consists of 15 residues. Germline V gives CDR1 ENHRY, CDR2 SYGVKD. CDR3 in amino acids: CAISDGTGVTGELFF. CDR3 sequence (DNA): TGTGCCATCAGTGATGGGACAGGGGTGACCGGGGAGCTGTTTTTT.